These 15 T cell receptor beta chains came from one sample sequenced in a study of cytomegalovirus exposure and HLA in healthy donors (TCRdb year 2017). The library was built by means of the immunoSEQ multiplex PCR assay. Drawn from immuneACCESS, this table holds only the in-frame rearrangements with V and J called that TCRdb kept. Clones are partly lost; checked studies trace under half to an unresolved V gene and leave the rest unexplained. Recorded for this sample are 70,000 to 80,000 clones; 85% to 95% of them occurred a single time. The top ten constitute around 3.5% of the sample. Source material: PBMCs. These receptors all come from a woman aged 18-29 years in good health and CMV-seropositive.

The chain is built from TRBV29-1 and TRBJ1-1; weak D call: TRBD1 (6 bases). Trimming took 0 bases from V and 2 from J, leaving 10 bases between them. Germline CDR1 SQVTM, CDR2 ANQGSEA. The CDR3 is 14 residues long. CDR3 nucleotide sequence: TGCAGCGTTGAAGATGGCAGGGGCAACACTGAAGCTTTCTTT. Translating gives CSVEDGRGNTEAFF.

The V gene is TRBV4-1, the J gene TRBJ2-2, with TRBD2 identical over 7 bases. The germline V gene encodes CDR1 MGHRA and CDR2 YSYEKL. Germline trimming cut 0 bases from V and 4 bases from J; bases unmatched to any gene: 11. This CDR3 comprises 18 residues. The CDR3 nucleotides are TGCGCCAGCAGCCAAGATGGGAGGGGATCTCGGGTCACCGGGGAGCTGTTTTTT. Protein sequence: CASSQDGRGSRVTGELFF.

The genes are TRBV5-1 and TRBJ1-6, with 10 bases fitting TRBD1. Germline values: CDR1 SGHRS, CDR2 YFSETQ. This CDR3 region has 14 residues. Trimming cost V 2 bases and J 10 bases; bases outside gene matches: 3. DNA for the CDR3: TGCGCCAGCAGCTTTCGGGACAGGGGATCACCCCTCCACTTT. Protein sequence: CASSFRDRGSPLHF.

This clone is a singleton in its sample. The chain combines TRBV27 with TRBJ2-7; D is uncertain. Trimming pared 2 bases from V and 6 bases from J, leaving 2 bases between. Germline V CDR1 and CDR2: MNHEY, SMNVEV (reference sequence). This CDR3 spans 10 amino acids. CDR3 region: CASSLREQYF. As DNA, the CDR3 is TGTGCCAGCAGTTTACGCGAGCAGTACTTC.

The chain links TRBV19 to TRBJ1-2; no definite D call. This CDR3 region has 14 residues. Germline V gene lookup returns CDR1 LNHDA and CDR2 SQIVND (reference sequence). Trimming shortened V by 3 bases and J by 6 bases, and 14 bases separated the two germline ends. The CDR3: CASSIAPPVNGYTF. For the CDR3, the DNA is TGTGCCAGTAGTATTGCCCCACCGGTTAATGGCTACACCTTC.

The CDR3 loop is CASSFDGEHSTGELFF. The CDR3 nucleotides read TGTGCCAGCAGTTTCGACGGGGAGCACTCCACCGGGGAGCTGTTTTTT. The chain carries TRBV27 and TRBJ2-2; the D gene is possibly TRBD2 (5 bases). This CDR3 is 16 amino acids long. The V end was cut by 3 bases, the J end by 4 bases, with 15 bases between. Germline assignment: CDR1 MNHEY and CDR2 SMNVEV (reference sequence).

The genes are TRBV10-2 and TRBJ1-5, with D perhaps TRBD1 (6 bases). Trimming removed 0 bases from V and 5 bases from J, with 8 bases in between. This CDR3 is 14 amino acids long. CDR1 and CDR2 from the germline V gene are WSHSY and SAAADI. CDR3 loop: CASSESNRDQPQHF. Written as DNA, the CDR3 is TGCGCCAGCAGTGAGTCGAACAGGGATCAGCCCCAGCATTTT.

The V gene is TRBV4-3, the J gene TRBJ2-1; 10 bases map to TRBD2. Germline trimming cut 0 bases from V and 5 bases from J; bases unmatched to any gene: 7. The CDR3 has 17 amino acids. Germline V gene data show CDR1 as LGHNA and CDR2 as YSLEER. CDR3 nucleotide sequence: TGCGCCAGCAGCCAAGATCTAGCGGGGGTGGCAGACAATGAGCAGTTCTTC. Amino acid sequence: CASSQDLAGVADNEQFF.

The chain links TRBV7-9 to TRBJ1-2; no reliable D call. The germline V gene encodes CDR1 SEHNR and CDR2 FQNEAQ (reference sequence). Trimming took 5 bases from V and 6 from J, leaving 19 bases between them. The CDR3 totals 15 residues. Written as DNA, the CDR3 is TGTGCCAGCAGCCCCGAGATCTTGCGGAAGAATGGCTACACCTTC. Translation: CASSPEILRKNGYTF.

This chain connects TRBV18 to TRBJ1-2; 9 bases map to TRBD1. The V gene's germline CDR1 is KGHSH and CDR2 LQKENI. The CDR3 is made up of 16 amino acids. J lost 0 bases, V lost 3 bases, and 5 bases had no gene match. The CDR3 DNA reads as TGTGCCAGCTCACCGGGACAGGGCTGGACTAACTATGGCTACACCTTC. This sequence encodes CASSPGQGWTNYGYTF. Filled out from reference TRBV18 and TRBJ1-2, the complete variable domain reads NAGVMQNPRHLVRRRGQEARLRCSPMKGHSHVYWYRQLPEEGLKFMVYLQKENIIDESGMPKERFSAEFPKEGPSILRIQQVVRGDSAAYFCASSPGQGWTNYGYTFGSGTRLTVV.

CDR3 coding DNA: TGTGCCAGCGGGGGGGTGGGAAACACCATATATTTT. Translating it yields CASGGVGNTIYF. This sequence joins TRBV6-5 and TRBJ1-3, with D perhaps TRBD1 (5 bases). The CDR3 has 12 amino acids. V was clipped by 8 bases and J by 4 bases, with 9 bases between them. The germline gives CDR1 MNHEY, CDR2 SVGAGI.

CDR3 region: CASSQVAGGSKSGNTIYF. DNA for the CDR3: TGCGCCAGCAGCCAAGTCGCCGGGGGAAGTAAATCTGGAAACACCATATATTTT. V usage is TRBV4-1 and J usage is TRBJ1-3, with a weak D call TRBD1 (5 bases). Deletions cut 1 base from V and 1 base from J, with 17 bases between. Per germline, CDR1 MGHRA and CDR2 YSYEKL. The CDR3 runs to 18 residues.

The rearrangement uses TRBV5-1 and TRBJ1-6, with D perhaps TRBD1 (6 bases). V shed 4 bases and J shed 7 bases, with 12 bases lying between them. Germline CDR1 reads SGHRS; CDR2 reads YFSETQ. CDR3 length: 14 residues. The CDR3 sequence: CASSVNRENSPLHF. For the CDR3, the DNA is TGCGCCAGCAGCGTAAACAGGGAAAATTCACCCCTCCACTTT.

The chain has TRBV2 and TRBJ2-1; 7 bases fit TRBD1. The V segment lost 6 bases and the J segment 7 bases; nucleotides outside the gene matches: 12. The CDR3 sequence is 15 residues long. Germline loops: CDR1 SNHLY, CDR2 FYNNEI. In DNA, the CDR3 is TGTGCCAGCAGCACTACACCGACAGGGCAGAATGAGCAGTTCTTC. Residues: CASSTTPTGQNEQFF.

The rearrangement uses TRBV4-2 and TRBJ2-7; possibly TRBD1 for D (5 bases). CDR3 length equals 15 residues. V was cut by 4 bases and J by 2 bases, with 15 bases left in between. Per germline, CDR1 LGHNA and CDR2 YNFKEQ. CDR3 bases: TGTGCCAGCAGCCCCAACACAGGCGGAGCCTACGAGCAGTACTTC. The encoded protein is CASSPNTGGAYEQYF.